The subject of this entry is one T cell receptor (beta chain). Its antigen is as yet unknown. PBMCs were cryopreserved, and 2 to 2.5 micrograms of genomic DNA from them went into TCR beta libraries. The table came from immunoSEQ multiplex PCR; TCRdb's copy has only in-frame clones and leaves some out. The sample has 30,000 to 40,000 clones, 71% seen once; the top ten hold over 15%. Trimming left V 4 bases short and J 8 bases short, with 15 bases between. The CDR3 extends over 15 amino acids. Germline loops: CDR1 MNHNY, CDR2 SVGAGI (reference sequence). The data are from a study of cytotoxic CD8 clonotypes in ibrutinib-treated CLL. Turning to the study itself: Response samples were taken after a median around eleven months of treatment, range 6 to 36. Study-wide results and caveats: Public clonotypes proved infrequent, and on treatment they shrank or remained steady.

The origin of this receptor is a human donor with chronic lymphocytic leukemia. The genes are TRBV6-6 and TRBJ1-6; maybe TRBD1 (6 bases). Source: PBMCs, taken at disease progression, from a patient treated with ibrutinib. The CDR3: CASSFNRDRDSPLHF. In DNA, the CDR3 is TGTGCCAGCAGTTTCAACAGGGATAGGGATTCACCCCTCCACTTT.